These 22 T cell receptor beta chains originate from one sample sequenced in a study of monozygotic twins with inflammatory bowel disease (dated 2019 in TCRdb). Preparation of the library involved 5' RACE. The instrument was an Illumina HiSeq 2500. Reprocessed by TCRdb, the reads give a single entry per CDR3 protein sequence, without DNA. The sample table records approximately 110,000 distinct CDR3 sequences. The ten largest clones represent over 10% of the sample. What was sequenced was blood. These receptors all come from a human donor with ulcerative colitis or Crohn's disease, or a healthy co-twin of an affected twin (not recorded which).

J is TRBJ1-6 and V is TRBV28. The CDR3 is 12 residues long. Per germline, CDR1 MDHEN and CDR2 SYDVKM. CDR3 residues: CASSGLGSPLHF.

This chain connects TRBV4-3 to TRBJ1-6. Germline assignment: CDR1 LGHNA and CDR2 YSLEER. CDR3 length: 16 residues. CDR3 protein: CASSQDRAYSDSPLHF.

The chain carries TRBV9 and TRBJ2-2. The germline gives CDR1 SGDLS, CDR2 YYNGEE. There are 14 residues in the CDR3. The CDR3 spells CASSVLRGTGELFF.

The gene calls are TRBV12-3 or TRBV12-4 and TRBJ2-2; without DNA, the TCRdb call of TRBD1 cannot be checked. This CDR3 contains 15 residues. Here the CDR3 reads CASSPGAGSTGELFF.

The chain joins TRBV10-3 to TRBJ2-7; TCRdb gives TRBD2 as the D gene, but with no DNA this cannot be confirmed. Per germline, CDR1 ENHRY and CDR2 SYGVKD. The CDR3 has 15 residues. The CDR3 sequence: CAISESTGGMGEQYF.

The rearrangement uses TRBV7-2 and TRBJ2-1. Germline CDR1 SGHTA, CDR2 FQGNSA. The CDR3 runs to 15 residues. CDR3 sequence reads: CASSFRRSSYNEQFF.

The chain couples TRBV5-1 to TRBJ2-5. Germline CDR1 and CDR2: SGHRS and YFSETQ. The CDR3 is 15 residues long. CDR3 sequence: CASSADLAYQETQYF.

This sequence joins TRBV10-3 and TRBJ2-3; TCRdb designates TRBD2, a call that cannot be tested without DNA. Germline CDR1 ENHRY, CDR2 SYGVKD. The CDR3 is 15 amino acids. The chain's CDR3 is CAISESAPEGDTQYF.

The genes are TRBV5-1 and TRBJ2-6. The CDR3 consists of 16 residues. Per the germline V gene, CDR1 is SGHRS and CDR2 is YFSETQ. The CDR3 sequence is CASSLARSSGANVLTF. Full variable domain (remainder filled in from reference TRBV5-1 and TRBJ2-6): KAGVTQTPRYLIKTRGQQVTLSCSPISGHRSVSWYQQTPGQGLQFLFEYFSETQRNKGNFPGRFSGRQFSNSRSEMNVSTLELGDSALYLCASSLARSSGANVLTFGAGSRLTVL.

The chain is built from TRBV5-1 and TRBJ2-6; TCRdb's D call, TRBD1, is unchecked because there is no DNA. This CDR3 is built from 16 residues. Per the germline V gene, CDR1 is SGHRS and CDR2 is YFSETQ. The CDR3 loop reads CASSHDRDAGANVLTF.

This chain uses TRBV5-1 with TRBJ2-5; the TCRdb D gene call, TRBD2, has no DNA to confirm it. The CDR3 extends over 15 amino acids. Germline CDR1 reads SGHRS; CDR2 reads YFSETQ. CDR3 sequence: CASSLGQGGGETQYF. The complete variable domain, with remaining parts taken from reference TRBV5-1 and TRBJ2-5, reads KAGVTQTPRYLIKTRGQQVTLSCSPISGHRSVSWYQQTPGQGLQFLFEYFSETQRNKGNFPGRFSGRQFSNSRSEMNVSTLELGDSALYLCASSLGQGGGETQYFGPGTRLLVL.

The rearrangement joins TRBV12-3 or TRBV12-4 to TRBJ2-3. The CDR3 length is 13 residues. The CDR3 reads CASSFASTDTQYF.

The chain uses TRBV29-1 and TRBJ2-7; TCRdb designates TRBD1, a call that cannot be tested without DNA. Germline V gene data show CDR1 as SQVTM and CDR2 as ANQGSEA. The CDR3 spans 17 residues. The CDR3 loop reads CSVPTPRRQGAHYEQYF.

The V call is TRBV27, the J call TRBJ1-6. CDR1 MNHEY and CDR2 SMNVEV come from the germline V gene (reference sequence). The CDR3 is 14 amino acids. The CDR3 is CASSFGPWSAPLHF.

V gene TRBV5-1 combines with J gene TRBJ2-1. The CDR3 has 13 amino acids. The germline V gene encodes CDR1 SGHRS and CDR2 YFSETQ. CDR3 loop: CASSLVPSNEQFF.

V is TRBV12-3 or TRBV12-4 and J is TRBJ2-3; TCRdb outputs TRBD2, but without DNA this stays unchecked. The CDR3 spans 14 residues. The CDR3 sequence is CASTRSGGTDTQYF.

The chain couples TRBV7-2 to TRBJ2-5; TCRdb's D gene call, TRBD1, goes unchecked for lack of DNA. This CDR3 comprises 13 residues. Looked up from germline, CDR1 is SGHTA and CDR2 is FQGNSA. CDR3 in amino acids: CASSTDSRETQYF.

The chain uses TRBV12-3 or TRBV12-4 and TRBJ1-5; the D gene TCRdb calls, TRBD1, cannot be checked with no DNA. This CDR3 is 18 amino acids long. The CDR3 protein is CASSHGQLLFLSNQPQHF.

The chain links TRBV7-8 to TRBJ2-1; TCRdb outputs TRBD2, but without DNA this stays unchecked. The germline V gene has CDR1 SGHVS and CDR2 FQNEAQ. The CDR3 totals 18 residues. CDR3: CASSLRLAGGPSYNEQFF.

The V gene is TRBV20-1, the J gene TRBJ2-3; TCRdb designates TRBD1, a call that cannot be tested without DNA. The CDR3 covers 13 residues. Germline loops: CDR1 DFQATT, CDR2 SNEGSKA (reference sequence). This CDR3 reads CSASPRSPDTQYF.

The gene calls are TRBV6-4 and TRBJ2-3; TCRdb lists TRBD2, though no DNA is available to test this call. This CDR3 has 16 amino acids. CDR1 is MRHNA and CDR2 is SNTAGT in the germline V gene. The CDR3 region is CASSDSAGGPTDTQYF.

CDR3 residues: CASHRDRGGYEQYF. V is TRBV6-2 or TRBV6-3 and J is TRBJ2-7; the TCRdb D gene call, TRBD1, has no DNA to confirm it. This CDR3 has 14 amino acids. Germline loops: CDR1 MNHEY, CDR2 SVGEGT.